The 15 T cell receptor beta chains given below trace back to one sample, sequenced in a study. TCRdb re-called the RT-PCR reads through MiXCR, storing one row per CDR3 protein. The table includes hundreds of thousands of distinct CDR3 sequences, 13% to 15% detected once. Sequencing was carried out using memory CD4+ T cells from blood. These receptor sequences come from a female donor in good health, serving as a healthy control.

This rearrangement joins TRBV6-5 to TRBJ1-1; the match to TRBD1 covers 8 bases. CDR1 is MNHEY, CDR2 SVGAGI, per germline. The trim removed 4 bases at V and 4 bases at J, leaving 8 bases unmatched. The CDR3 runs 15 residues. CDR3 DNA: TGTGCCAGCAGTTTCCGACAGGGGCAGGGCACTGAAGCTTTCTTT. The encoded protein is CASSFRQGQGTEAFF.

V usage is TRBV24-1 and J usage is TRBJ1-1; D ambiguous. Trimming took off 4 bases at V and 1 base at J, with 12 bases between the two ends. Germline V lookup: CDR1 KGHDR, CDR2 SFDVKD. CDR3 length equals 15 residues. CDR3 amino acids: CATSDDKLGNTEAFF. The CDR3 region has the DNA TGTGCCACCAGTGACGACAAACTAGGGAACACTGAAGCTTTCTTT.

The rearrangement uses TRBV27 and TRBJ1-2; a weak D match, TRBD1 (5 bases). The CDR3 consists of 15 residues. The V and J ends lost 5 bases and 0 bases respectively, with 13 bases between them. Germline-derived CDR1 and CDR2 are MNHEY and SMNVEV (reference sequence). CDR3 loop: CASSISGTANYGYTF. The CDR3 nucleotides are TGTGCCAGCAGTATTTCCGGGACGGCTAACTATGGCTACACCTTC.

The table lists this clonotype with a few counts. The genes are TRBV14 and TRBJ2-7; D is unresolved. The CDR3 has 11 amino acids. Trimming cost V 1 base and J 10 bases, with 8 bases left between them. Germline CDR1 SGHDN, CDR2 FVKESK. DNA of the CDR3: TGTGCCAGCAGCCAAGGGATTAGCCAGTACTTC. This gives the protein CASSQGISQYF.

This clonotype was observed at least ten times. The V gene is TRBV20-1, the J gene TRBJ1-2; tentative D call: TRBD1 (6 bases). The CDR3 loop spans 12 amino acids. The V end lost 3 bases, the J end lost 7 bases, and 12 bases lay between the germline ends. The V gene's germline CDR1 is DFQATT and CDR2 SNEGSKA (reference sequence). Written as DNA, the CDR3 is TGCAGTGCTAGCGGGGGCGCGGGTGGCTACACCTTC. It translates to CSASGGAGGYTF.

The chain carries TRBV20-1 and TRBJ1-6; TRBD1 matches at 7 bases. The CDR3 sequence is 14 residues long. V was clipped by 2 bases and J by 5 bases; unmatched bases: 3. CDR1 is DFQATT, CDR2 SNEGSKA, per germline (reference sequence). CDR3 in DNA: TGCAGTGCTAGAACAGGGGCCAATAATTCACCCCTCCACTTT. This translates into CSARTGANNSPLHF.

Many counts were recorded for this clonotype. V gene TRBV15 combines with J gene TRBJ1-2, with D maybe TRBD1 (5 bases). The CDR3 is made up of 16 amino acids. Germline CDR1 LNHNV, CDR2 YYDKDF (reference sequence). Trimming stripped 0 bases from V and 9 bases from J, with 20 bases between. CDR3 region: CATSRDRMRQGVRYTF. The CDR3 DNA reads TGTGCCACCAGCAGAGATAGGATGCGGCAGGGTGTACGCTACACCTTC.

The CDR3 region has the DNA TGTGCCAGCAGCCCTTGGACCGCAACTAATGAAAAACTGTTTTTT. The encoded protein is CASSPWTATNEKLFF. V is TRBV3-1 and J is TRBJ1-4; no firm D call. The germline gives CDR1 LGHDT, CDR2 YNNKEL (reference sequence). V was shortened by 4 bases and J by 0 bases, with 9 bases between the two germline ends. The CDR3 extends over 15 amino acids.

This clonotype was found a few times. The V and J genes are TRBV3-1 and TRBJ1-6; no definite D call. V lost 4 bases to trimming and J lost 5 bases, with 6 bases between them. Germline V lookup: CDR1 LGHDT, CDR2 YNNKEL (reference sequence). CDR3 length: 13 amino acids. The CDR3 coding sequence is TGTGCCAGCAGCCTAAGCCATAATTCACCCCTCCACTTT. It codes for CASSLSHNSPLHF.

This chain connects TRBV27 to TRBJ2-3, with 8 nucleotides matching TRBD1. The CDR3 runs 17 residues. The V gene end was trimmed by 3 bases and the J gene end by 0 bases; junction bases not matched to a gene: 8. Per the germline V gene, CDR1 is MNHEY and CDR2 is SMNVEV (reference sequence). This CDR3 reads CASSFDRGQTSTDTQYF. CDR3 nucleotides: TGTGCCAGCAGTTTTGACAGGGGCCAGACTAGCACAGATACGCAGTATTTT.

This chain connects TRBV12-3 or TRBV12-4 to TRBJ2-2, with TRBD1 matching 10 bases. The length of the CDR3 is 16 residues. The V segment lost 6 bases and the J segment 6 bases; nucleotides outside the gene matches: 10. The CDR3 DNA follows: TGTGCCAGCAGGAGCCCGGGACAGGGGTTCTCCGGGGAGCTGTTTTTT. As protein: CASRSPGQGFSGELFF.

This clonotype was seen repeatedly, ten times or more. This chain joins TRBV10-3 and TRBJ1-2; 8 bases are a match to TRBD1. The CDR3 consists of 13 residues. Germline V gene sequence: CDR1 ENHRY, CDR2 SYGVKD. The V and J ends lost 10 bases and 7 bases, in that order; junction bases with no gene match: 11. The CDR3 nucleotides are TGTGCCACCTCGGACAGGGTACAAAGTGGCTACACCTTC. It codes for CATSDRVQSGYTF.

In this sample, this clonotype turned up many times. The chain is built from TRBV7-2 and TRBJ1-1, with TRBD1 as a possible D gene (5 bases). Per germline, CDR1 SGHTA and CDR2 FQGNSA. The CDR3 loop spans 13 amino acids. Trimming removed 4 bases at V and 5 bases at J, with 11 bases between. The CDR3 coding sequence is TGTGCCAGCAGCTCAGGGATAGGGACTGAAGCTTTCTTT. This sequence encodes CASSSGIGTEAFF.

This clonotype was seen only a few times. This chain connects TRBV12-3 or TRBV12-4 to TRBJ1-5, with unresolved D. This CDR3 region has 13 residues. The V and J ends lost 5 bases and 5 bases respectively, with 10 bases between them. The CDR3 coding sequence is TGTGCCAGCAGTCTCAAGTTGGATCAGCCCCAGCATTTT. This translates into CASSLKLDQPQHF.

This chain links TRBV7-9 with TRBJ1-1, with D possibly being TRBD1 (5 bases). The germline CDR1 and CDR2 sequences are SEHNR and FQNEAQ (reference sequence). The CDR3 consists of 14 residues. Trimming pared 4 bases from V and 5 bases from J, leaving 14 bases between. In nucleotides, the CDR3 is TGTGCCAGCAGCTCTGGGCAAGGGGAGACTGAAGCTTTCTTT. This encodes CASSSGQGETEAFF.